The present TCR beta chain was sequenced within a study of molecular identifiers for immune sequencing clone quantification. CDR1 and CDR2 from the germline V gene are SGHTA and FQGNSA. The CDR3 contains 18 residues. V trimming: 5 bases; J trimming: 4 bases; junction bases outside the gene matches: 12. Based on a CD8+CD4-CCR7+CD45RA+ profile, naive CD8 T cells were sorted. Study-wide points: Same-barcode identical TCR molecules could make highly expanded clones look smaller than they are. Effector cells had over 99% of their molecules in clones above 20 RNA copies, while naive cells had under 1%.

This clonotype was seen at least ten times. Its specificity is unknown. Both previously described methods and listed TCR primers were employed to make bulk TCR libraries. One entry per CDR3 protein results from TCRdb running MiXCR on the PCR reads. Of about 330,000 distinct CDR3 sequences in the sample, over 20% were seen once. The TCR comes from a human donor in good health. Some libraries in this study had Jurkat cell RNA spiked in. Source material: naive CD8+ T cells from blood, with Jurkat cell RNA spiked in. Subset described: FACS-sorted CD8+CD4-CCR7+CD45RA+ naive T cells. This rearrangement joins TRBV7-2 to TRBJ2-1; 12 bases line up with TRBD2. The CDR3 DNA reads as TGTGCCAGCAGCCCCAAGGACCGACTAGCGGGAGCTTACAATGAGCAGTTCTTC. It specifies CASSPKDRLAGAYNEQFF.